Listed below are T cell receptor beta chains from one sample, sequenced in a study of shared clonotypes between healthy human individuals. TCRdb's table, derived via immunoSEQ multiplex PCR, lists solely in-frame clones and lacks some. This sample yields about 300,000 clones, of which approximately 79% are seen a single time; 10% belongs to the top ten. The sample taken for sequencing was memory CD4+ T cells sorted from blood. These receptors were collected from a man in his thirties or forties in good health. CDR3s include the opening cysteine and the closing phenylalanine or tryptophan.

TRBV18 | CASSSRQANTGELFF
TRBV5-4 | CATTSDSYEQYF
TRBV6-5 | CASSYSNAGGEQFF
TRBV10-3 | CAISDRSASSTGELFF
TRBV9 | CASSETGRDTGELFF
TRBV9 | CASSVSLAWYNEQFF
TRBV5-1 | CASSSGQADTQYF
TRBV19 | CASSILQGDGYTF
TRBV7-2 | CASSSQFQKTQYF
TRBV11-2 | CASSLRRTETQYF
TRBV5-1 | CASQASNGGNYGYTF
TRBV28 | CASIGPYPGKIYF
TRBV5-1 | CASSLDTGTGTYRTGNTIYF
TRBV6-1 | CASSEVGGRNGYTF
TRBV28 | CASSSLRKQPRETQYF
TRBV4-1 | CASSQVTWIEKLFF
TRBV6-6 | CASLGSYNEQFF
TRBV7-2 | CASSLDTWQGYEQYF
TRBV9 | CASSVGVTGSPGLFEQYF
TRBV6-6 | CASSGGGEQFF
TRBV5-4 | CASSLVRAGANVLTF
TRBV6-5 | CASASGSVSYEQYF
TRBV4-1 | CASSQEYVEFETQYF
TRBV5-1 | CASSFDAGTRSSYEQYF
TRBV11-2 | CASSSAGQPQETQYF
TRBV11-2 | CASSLRGIYNEQFF
TRBV28 | CASSDGGYGYTF
TRBV5-1 | CASNSPGTGGTGTQYF
TRBV6-6 | CASSPSYYGYTF
TRBV2 | CASSVGESYNEQFF
TRBV19 | CASSITRGAHGQPQHF
TRBV7-9 | CASSYDSYNEQFF
TRBV28 | CASPPRLAATDTQYF
TRBV4-1 | CASSREQNANYGYTF
TRBV18 | CASEAQGRTGELFF
TRBV11-2 | CASSLVLAGGGTGELFF
TRBV11-3 | CASSSGPTDTQYF
TRBV4-2 | CASSQEPSSYEQYF
TRBV18 | CASSPPGTYYNEQFF
TRBV27 | CASSSTGTGAHRQFF
TRBV28 | CASIGTLTDTQYF
TRBV29-1 | CSVDAGSPEAFF
TRBV18 | CASSPPLTSERWSTDTQYF
TRBV7-9 | CASRPYPGQETQYF
TRBV25-1 | CASNIAGPTGELFF
TRBV10-2 | CASNHGGDYEQYF
TRBV5-4 | CASSLAPRLTGTDTQYF
TRBV10-1 | CASSEIRGATQYF
TRBV4-1 | CASSQDTGGNPSYNEQFF